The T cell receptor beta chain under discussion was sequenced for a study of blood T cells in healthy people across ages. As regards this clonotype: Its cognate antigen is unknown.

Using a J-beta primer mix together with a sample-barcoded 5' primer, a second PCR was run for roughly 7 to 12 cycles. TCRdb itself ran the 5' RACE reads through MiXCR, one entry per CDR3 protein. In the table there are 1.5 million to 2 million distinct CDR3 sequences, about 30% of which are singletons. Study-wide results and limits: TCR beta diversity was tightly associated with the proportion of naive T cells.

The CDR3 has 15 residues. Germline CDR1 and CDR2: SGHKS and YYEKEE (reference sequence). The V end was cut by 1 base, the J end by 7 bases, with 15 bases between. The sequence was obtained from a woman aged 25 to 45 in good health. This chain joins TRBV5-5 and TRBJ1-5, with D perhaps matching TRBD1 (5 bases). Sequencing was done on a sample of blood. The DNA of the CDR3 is TGTGCCAGCAGCTTGTTCGGGGGGGGTGACCAGCCCCAGCATTTT. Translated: CASSLFGGGDQPQHF. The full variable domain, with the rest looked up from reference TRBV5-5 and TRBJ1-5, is DAGVTQSPTHLIKTRGQQVTLRCSPISGHKSVSWYQQVLGQGPQFIFQYYEKEERGRGNFPDRFSARQFPNYSSELNVNALLLGDSALYLCASSLFGGGDQPQHFGDGTRLSIL.